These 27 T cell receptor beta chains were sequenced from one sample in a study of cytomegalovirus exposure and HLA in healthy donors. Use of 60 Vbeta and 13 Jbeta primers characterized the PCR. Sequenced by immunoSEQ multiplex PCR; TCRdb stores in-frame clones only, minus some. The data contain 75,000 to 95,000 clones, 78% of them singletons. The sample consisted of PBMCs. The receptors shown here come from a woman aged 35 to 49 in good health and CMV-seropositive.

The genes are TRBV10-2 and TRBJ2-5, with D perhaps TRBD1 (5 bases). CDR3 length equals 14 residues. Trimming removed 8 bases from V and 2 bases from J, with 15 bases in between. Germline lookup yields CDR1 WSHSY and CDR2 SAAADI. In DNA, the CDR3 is TGCGCCAGCGCGCATGCAGGGCGGCAAGAGACCCAGTACTTC. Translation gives CASAHAGRQETQYF.

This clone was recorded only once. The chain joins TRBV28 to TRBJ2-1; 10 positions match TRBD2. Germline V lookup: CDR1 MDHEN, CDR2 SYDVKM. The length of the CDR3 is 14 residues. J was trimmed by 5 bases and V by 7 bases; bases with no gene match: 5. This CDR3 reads CASTASGSHNEQFF. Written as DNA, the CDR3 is TGTGCCAGCACAGCTAGCGGGAGCCACAATGAGCAGTTCTTC.

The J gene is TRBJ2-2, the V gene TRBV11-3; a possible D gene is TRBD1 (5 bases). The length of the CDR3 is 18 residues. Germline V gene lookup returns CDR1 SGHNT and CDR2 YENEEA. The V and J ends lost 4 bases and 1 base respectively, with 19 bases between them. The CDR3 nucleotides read TGTGCCAGCAGCTCGCGCCAGGGTACCGATAAGAACACCGGGGAGCTGTTTTTT. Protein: CASSSRQGTDKNTGELFF.

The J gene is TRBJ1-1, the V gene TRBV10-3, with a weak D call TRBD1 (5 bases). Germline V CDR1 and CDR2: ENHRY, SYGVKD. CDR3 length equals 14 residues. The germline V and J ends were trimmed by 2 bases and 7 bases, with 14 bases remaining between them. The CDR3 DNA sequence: TGTGCCATCAGTGAGCCCCGAGTGACAGATGAAGCTTTCTTT. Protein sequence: CAISEPRVTDEAFF.

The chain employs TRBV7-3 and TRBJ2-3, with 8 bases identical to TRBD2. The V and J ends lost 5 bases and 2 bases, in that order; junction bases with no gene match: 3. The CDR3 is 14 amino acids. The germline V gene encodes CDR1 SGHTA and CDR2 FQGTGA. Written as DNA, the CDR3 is TGTGCCAGCAGCCGGGGGGGGCTCACAGATACGCAGTATTTT. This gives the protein CASSRGGLTDTQYF.

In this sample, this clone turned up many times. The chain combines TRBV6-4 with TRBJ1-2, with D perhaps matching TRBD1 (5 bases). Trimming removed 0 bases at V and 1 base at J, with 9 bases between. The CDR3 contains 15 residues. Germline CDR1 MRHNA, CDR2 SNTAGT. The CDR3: CASSDSKDNNYGYTF. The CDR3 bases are TGTGCCAGCAGTGACTCGAAGGACAATAACTATGGCTACACCTTC.

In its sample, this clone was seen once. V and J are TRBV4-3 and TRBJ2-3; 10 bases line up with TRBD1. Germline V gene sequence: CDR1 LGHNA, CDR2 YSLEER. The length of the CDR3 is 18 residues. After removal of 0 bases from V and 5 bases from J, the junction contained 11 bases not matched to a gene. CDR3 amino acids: CASSQDPKGQGLIDTQYF. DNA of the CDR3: TGCGCCAGCAGCCAAGATCCTAAGGGACAGGGGTTGATAGATACGCAGTATTTT.

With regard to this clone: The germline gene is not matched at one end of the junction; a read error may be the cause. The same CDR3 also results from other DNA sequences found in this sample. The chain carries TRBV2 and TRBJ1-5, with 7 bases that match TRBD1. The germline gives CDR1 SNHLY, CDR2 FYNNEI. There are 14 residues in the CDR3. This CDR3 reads CASSGSTGNQPQHF. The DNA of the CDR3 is TGTGCCAGCAGTGGGTCGACAGGGAATCAGCCCCAGCATTTC.

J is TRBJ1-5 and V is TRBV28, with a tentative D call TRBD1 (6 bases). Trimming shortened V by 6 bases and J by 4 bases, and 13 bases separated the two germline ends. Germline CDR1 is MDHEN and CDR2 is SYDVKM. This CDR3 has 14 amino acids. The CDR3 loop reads CASRGGQPNQPQHF. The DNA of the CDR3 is TGTGCCAGCAGAGGAGGACAGCCAAATCAGCCCCAGCATTTT.

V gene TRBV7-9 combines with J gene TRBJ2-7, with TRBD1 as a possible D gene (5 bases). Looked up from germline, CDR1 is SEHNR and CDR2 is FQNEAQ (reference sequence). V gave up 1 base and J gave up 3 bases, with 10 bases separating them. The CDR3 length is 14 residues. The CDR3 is CASSLEGARYEQYF. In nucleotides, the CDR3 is TGTGCCAGCAGCTTAGAAGGGGCGCGCTACGAGCAGTACTTC. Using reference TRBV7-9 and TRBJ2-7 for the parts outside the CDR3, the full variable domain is DTGVSQNPRHKITKRGQNVTFRCDPISEHNRLYWYRQTLGQGPEFLTYFQNEAQLEKSRLLSDRFSAERPKGSFSTLEIQRTEQGDSAMYLCASSLEGARYEQYFGPGTRLTVT.

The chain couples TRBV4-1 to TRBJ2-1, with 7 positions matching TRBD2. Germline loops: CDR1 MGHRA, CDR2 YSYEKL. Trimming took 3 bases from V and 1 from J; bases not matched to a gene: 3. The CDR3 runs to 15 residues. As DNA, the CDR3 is TGCGCCAGCAGCCACGGACTAGGATCCTACAATGAGCAGTTCTTC. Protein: CASSHGLGSYNEQFF.

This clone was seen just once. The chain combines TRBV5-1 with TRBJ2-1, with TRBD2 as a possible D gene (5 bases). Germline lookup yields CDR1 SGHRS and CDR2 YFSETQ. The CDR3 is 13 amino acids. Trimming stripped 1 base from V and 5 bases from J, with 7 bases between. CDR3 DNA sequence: TGCGCCAGCAGCTTGCCAGCGGACAATGAGCAGTTCTTC. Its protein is CASSLPADNEQFF.

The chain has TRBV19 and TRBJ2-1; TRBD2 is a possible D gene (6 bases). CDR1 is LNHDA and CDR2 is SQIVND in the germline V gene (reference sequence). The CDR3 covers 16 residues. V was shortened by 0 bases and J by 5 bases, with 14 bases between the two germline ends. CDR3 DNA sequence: TGTGCCAGTAGTATAGACGGGACTTCGAAGAACAATGAGCAGTTCTTC. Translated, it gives CASSIDGTSKNNEQFF.

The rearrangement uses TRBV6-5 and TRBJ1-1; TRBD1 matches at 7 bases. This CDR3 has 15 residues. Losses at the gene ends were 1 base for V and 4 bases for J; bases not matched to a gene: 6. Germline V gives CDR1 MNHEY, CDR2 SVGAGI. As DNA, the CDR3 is TGTGCCAGCAGTTACTTGCAGGGGGTTTTCACTGAAGCTTTCTTT. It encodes CASSYLQGVFTEAFF.

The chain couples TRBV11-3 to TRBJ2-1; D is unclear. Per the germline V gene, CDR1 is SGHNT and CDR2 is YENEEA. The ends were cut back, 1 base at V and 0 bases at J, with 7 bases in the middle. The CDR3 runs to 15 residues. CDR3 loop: CASSLALSSYNEQFF. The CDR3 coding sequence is TGTGCCAGCAGCTTAGCGCTGAGCTCCTACAATGAGCAGTTCTTC.

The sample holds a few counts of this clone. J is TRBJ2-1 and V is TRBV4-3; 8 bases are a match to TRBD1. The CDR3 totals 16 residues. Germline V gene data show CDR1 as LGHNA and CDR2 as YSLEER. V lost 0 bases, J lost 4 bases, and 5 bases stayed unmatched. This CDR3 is CASSQEGRGQYNEQFF. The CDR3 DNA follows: TGCGCCAGCAGCCAAGAGGGCAGGGGGCAATACAATGAGCAGTTCTTC.

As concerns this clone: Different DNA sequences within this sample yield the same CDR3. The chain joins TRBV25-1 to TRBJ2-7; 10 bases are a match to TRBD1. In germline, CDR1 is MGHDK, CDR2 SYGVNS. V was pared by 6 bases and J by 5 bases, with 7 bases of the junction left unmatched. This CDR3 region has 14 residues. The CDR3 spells CASSWDRGLDEQYF. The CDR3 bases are TGTGCCAGCAGCTGGGACAGGGGACTCGACGAGCAGTACTTC.

The CDR3: CASSNVQASYEQYF. DNA of the CDR3: TGTGCCAGCAGCAACGTTCAGGCATCCTACGAGCAGTACTTC. This sequence joins TRBV21-1 and TRBJ2-7; the D call TRBD1 from the table was never checked on the DNA. TRBV21-1 is given as a pseudogene. The CDR3 covers 14 residues.

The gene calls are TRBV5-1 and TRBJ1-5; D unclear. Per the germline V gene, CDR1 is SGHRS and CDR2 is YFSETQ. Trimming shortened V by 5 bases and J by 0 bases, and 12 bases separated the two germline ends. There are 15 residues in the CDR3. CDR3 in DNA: TGCGCCAGCAGATACAGACCTGATAGCAATCAGCCCCAGCATTTT. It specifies CASRYRPDSNQPQHF. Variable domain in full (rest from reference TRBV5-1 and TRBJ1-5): KAGVTQTPRYLIKTRGQQVTLSCSPISGHRSVSWYQQTPGQGLQFLFEYFSETQRNKGNFPGRFSGRQFSNSRSEMNVSTLELGDSALYLCASRYRPDSNQPQHFGDGTRLSIL.

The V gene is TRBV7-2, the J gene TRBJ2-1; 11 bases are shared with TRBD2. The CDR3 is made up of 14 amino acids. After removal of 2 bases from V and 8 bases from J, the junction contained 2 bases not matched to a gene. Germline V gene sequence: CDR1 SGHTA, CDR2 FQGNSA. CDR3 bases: TGTGCCAGCAGCTTATTACTAGCGGGAGATGAGCAGTTCTTC. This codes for CASSLLLAGDEQFF.

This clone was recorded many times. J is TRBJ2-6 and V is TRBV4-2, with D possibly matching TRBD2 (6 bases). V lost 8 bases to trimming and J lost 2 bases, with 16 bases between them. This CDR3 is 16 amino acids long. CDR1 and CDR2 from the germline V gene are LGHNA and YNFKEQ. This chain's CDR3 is CASLGPSGAGANVLTF. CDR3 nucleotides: TGTGCCAGCCTAGGGCCCTCGGGAGCTGGGGCCAACGTCCTGACTTTC.

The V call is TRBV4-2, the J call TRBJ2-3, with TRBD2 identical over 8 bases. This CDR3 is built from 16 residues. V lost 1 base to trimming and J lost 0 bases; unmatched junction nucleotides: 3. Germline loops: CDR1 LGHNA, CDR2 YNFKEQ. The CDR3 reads CASSQASGRSTDTQYF. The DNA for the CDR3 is TGTGCCAGCAGCCAAGCCAGCGGGAGAAGCACAGATACGCAGTATTTT.

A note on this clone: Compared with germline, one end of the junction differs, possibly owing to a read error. This CDR3 is CASRRQGEYTKAFF. As DNA, the CDR3 is TGTGCCAGCCGCAGACAGGGGGAATACACTAAAGCTTTCTTT. The chain uses TRBV27 and TRBJ1-1; 9 bases are shared with TRBD1. Germline V gives CDR1 MNHEY, CDR2 SMNVEV (reference sequence). The CDR3 is 14 residues long.

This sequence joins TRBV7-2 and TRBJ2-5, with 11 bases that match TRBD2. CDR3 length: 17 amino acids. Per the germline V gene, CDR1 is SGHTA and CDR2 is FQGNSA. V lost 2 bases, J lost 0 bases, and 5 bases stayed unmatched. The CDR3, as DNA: TGTGCCAGCAGCTTATGGTTAGCGGGAGGGTACCAAGAGACCCAGTACTTC. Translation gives CASSLWLAGGYQETQYF.

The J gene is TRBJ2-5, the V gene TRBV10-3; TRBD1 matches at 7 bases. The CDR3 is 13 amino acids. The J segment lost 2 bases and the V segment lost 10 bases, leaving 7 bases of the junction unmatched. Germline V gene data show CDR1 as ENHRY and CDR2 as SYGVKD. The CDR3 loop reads CATQQGLQETQYF. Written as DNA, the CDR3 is TGTGCCACCCAACAGGGGCTTCAAGAGACCCAGTACTTC.

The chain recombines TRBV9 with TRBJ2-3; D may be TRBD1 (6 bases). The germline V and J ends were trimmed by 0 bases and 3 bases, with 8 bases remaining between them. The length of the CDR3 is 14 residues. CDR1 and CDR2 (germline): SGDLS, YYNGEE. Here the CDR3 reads CASSVGTETDTQYF. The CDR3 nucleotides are TGTGCCAGCAGCGTAGGGACAGAGACAGATACGCAGTATTTT.

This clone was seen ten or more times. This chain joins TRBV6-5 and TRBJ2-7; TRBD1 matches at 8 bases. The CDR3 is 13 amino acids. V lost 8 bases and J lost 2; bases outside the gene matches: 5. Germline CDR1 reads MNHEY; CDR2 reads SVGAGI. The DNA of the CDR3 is TGTGCCAGCGGACAGGGAAAAGCCTACGAGCAGTACTTC. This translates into CASGQGKAYEQYF.